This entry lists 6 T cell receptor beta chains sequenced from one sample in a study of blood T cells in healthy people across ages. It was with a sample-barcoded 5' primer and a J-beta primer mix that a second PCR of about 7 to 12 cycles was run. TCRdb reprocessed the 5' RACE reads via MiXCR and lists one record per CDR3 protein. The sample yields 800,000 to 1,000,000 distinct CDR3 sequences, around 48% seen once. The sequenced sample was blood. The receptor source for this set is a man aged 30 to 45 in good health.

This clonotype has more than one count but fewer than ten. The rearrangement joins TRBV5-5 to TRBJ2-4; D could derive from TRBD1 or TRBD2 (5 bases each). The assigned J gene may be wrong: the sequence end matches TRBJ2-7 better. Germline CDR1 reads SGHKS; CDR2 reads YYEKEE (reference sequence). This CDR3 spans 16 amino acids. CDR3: CASSSFGGMTTYEQYF. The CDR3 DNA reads TGTGCCAGCAGCTCATTTGGGGGAATGACCACCTACGAGCAGTACTTC.

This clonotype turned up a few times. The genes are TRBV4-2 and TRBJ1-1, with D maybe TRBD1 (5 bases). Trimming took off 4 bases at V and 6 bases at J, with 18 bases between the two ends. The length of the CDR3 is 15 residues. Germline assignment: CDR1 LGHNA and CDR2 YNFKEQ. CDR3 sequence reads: CASSPVGPNVPEAFF. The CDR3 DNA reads TGTGCCAGCAGCCCAGTGGGGCCCAACGTCCCTGAAGCTTTCTTT.

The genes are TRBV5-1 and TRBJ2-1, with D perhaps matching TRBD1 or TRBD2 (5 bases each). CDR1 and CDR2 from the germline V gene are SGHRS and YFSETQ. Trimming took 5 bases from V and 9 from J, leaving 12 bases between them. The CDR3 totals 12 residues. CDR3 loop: CASRRDGSEQFF. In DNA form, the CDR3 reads TGCGCCAGCAGACGGGACGGCAGTGAGCAGTTCTTC.

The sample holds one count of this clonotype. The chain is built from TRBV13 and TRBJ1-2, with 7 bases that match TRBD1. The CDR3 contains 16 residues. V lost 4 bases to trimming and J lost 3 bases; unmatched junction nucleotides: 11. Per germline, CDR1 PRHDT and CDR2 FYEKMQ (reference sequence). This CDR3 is CASSYSGQRVYYGYTF. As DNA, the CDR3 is TGTGCCAGCAGCTACTCGGGACAGAGAGTTTACTATGGCTACACCTTC.

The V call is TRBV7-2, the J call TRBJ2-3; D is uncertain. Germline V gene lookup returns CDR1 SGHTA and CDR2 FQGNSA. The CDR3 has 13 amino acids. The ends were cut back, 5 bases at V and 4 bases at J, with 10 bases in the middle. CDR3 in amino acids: CASSITVADTQYF. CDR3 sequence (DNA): TGTGCCAGCAGCATAACAGTTGCAGATACGCAGTATTTT.

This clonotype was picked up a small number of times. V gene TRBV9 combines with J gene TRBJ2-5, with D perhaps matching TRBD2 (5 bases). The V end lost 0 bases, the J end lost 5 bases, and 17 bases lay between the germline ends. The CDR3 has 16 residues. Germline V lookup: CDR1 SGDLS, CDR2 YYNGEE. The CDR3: CASSVGSDSLSETQYF. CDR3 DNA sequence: TGTGCCAGCAGCGTAGGGTCGGACTCCCTTTCGGAGACCCAGTACTTC.